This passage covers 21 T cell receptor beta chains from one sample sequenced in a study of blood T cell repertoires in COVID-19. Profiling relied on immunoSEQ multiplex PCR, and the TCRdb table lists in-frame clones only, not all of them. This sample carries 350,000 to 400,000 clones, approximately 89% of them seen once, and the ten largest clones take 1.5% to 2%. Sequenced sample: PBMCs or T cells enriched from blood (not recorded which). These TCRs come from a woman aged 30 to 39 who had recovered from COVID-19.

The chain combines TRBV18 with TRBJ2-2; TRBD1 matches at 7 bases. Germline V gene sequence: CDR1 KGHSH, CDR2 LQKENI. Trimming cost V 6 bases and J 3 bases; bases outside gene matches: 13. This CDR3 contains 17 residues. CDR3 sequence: CASSQDRAQSHTGELFF. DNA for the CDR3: TGTGCCAGCTCTCAAGACAGGGCACAATCCCACACCGGGGAGCTGTTTTTT.

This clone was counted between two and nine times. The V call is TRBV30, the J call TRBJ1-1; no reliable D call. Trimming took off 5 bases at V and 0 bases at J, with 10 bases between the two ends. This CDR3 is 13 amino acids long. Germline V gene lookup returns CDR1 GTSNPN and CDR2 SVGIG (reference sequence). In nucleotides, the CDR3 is TGTGCCTGGCTCTCGTCGGTGAACACTGAAGCTTTCTTT. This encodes CAWLSSVNTEAFF.

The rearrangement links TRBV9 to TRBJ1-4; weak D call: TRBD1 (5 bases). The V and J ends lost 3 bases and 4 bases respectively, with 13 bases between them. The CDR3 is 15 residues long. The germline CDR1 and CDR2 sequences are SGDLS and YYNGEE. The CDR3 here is CASSAQGLDNEKLFF. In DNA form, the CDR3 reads TGTGCCAGCAGCGCCCAGGGATTGGATAATGAAAAACTGTTTTTT.

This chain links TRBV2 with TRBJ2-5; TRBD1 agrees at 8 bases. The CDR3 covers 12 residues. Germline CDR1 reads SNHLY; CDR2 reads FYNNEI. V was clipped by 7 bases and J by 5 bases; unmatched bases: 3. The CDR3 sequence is CASTRQGETQYF. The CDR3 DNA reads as TGTGCCAGCACTCGACAGGGGGAGACCCAGTACTTC.

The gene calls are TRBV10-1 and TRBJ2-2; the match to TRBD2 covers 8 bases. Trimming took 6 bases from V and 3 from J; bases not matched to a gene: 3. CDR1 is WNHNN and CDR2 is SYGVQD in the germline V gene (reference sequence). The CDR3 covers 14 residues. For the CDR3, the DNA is TGCGCCAGCAGGTCCGGGGGGGACACCGGGGAGCTGTTTTTT. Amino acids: CASRSGGDTGELFF.

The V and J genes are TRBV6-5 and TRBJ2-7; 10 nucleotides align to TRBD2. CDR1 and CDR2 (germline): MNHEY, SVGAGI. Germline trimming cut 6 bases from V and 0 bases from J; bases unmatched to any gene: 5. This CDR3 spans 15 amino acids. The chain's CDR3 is CASSQLAGGSYEQYF. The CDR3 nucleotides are TGTGCCAGCAGCCAGTTAGCGGGGGGCTCCTACGAGCAGTACTTC.

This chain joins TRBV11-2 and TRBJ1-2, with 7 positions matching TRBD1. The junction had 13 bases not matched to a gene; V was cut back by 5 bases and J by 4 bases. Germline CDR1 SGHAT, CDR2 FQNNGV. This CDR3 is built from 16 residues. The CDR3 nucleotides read TGTGCCAGCAGCGCCATACGGGACAGAACCTTCTATGGCTACACCTTC. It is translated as CASSAIRDRTFYGYTF.

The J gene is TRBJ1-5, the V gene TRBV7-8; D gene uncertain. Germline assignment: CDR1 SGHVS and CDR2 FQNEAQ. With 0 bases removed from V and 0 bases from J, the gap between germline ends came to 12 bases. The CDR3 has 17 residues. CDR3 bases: TGTGCCAGCAGCTTAGCGAACCACGCGCTTAGCAATCAGCCCCAGCATTTT. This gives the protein CASSLANHALSNQPQHF.

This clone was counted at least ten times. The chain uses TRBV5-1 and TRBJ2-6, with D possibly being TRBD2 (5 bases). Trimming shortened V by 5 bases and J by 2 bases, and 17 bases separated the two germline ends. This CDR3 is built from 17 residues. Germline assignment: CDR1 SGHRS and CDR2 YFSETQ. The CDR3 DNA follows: TGCGCCAGCAGGGCCGGCCTCGGGAACACTGGGGCCAACGTCCTGACTTTC. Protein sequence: CASRAGLGNTGANVLTF.

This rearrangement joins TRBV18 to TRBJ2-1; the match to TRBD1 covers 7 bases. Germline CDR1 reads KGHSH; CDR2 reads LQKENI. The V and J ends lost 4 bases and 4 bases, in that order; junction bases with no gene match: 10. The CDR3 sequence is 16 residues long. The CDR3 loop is CASSRLGTGVYNEQFF. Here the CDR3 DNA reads TGTGCCAGCTCACGACTGGGAACAGGGGTGTACAATGAGCAGTTCTTC.

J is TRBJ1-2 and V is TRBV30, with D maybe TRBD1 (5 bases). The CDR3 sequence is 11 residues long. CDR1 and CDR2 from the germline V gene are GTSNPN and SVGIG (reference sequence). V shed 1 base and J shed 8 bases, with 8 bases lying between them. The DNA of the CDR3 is TGTGCCTGGAGTGGGAAGGGGGGCTACACCTTC. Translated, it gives CAWSGKGGYTF.

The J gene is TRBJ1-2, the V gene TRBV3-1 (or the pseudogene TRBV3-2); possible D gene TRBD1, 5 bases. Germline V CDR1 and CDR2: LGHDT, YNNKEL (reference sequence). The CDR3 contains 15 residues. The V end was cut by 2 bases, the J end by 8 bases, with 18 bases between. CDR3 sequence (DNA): TGTGCCAGCAGCCAAACCCGAACAACAGGCGTCGGCTACACCTTC. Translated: CASSQTRTTGVGYTF.

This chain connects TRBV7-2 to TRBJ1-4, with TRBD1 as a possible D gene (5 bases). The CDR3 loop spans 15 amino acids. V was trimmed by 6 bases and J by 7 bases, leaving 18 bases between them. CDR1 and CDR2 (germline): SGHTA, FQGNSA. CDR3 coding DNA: TGTGCCAGCAGTTCCGGCGGGGGGATGGGTGAAAAACTGTTTTTT. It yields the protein CASSSGGGMGEKLFF.

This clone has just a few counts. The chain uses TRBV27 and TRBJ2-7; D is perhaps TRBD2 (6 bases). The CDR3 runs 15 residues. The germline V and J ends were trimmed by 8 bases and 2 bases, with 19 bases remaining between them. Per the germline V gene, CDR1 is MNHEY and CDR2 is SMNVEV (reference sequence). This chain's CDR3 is CASLGSGSVPYEQYF. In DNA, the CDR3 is TGTGCCAGCCTGGGGTCCGGGAGTGTCCCCTACGAGCAGTACTTC.

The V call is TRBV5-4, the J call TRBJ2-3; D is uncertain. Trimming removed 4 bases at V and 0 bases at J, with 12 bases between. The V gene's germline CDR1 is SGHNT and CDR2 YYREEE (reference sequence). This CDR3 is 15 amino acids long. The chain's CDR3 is CASSLRKASTDTQYF. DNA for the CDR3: TGTGCCAGCAGCCTGAGGAAGGCGAGCACAGATACGCAGTATTTT. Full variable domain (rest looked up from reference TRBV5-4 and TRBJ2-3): ETGVTQSPTHLIKTRGQQVTLRCSSQSGHNTVSWYQQALGQGPQFIFQYYREEENGRGNFPPRFSGLQFPNYSSELNVNALELDDSALYLCASSLRKASTDTQYFGPGTRLTVL.

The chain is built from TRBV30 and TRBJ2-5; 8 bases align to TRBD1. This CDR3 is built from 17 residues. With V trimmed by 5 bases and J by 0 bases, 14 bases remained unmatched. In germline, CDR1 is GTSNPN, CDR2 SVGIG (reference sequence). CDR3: CAWEDRGSAEYQETQYF. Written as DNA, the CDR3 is TGTGCCTGGGAAGACAGGGGCAGTGCCGAGTACCAAGAGACCCAGTACTTC.

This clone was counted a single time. This chain's CDR3 is CASSLIQGAYSNQPQHF. CDR3 sequence (DNA): TGTGCCAGCAGCTTAATTCAGGGGGCATATAGCAATCAGCCCCAGCATTTT. The V and J genes are TRBV7-2 and TRBJ1-5; 8 bases agree with TRBD1. Per the germline V gene, CDR1 is SGHTA and CDR2 is FQGNSA. The CDR3 consists of 17 residues. J gave up 0 bases and V 2 bases, and 6 bases lay outside the gene matches.

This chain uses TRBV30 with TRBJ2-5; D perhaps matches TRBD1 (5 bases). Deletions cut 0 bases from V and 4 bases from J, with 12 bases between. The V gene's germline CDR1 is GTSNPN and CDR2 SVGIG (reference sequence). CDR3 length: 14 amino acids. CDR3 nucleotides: TGTGCCTGGAGTGTCCGGGCAGGGCGAGAGACCCAGTACTTC. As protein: CAWSVRAGRETQYF.

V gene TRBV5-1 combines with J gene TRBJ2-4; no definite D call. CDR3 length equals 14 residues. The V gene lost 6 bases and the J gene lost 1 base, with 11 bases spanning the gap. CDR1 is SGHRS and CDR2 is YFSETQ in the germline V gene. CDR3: CASKDYGAKNIQYF. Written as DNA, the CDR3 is TGCGCCAGCAAGGATTACGGGGCCAAAAACATTCAGTACTTC.

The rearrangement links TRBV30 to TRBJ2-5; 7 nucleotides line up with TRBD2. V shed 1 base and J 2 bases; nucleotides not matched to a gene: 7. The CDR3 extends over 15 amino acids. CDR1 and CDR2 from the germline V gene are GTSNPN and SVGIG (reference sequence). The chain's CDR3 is CAWSEGLVVQETQYF. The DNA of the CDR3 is TGTGCCTGGAGTGAAGGACTAGTGGTACAAGAGACCCAGTACTTC.

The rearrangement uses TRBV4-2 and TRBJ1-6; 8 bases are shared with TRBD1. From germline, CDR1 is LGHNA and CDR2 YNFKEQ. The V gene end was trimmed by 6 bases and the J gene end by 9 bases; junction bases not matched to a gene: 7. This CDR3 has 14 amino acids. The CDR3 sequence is CASRGKTGASPLHF. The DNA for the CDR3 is TGTGCCAGCAGGGGAAAGACAGGGGCTTCACCCCTCCACTTT.